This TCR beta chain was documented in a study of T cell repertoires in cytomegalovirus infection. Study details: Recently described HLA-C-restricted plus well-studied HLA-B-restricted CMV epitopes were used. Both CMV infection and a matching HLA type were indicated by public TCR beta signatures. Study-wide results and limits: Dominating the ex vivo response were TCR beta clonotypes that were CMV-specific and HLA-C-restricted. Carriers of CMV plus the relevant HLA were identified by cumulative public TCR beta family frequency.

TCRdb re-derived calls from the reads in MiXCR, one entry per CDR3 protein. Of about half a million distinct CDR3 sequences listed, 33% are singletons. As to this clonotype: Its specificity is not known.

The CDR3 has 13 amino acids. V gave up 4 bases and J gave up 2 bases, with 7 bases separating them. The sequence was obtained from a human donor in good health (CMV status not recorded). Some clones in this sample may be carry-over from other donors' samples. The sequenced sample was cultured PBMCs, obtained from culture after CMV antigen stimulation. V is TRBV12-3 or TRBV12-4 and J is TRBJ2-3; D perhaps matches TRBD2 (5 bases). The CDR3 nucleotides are TGTGCCAGCAGTTCCGGGGACACAGATACGCAGTATTTT. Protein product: CASSSGDTDTQYF.